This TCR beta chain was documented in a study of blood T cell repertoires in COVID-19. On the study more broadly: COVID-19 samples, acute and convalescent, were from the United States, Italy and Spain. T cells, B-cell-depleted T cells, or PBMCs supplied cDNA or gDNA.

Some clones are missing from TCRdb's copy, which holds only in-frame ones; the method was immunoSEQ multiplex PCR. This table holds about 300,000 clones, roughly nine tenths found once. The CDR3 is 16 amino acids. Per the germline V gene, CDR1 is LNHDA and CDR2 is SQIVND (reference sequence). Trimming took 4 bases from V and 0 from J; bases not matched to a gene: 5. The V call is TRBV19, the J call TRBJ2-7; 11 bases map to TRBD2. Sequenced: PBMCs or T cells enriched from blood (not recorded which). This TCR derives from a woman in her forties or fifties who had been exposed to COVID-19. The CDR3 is CASSTRLAGSSYEQYF. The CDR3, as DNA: TGTGCCAGTAGTACTCGACTAGCGGGGAGCTCCTACGAGCAGTACTTC.